This T cell receptor (beta chain) was documented in a study of glioma-infiltrating T cells after dendritic cell vaccination (dated by TCRdb to about 2016). A note on the overall study: A cohort of 15 glioblastoma patients from Phase I and II dendritic cell vaccination trials was included, of whom 9 were newly diagnosed and 6 had recurrent disease. Tumor-infiltrating lymphocyte content was quantified and tumor and blood repertoires were compared in dendritic cell-vaccinated glioblastoma patients by deep sequencing of TCR beta CDR3 regions. To make the vaccine, monocyte-derived dendritic cells were cultured for seven days with IL-4 and GM-CSF and then pulsed overnight with autologous tumor lysate. Survival after dendritic cell vaccination was correlated with TCR sequencing metrics, such as TIL content and the overlap between tumor and blood repertoires. Between the early 2000s and the early 2010s, the patients were given dendritic cell vaccination pulsed with autologous tumor lysate. Each patient got three intradermal injections of the dendritic cell vaccine, spaced at biweekly intervals, in the arm below the axilla.

Study-level results and caveats: TCR clonality showed no direct relationship with survival, which suggests that a diverse polyclonal response may be important. The cohort was small and heterogeneous, few patients had complete blood and tumor sets, and even fewer had initial-recurrent tumor pairs. The three-group TCR overlap response model was described as speculative and requiring prospective validation. After dendritic cell vaccination, a higher estimated pretreatment TIL content predicted longer time to progression and overall survival.

Taken from the germline V gene, the CDR1 and CDR2 loops are MNHNS and SASEGT. Trimmed from V: 6 bases; trimmed from J: 4 bases; junction bases lacking a gene match: 8. The CDR3 spans 14 residues, from the cysteine through the phenylalanine. Solely the CDR3 DNA is kept, with 42 bases framed from the first base. To be selected, patients needed enough residual fresh-frozen tumor tissue and more than two years of available survival data. Molecular status otherwise varied across the glioblastoma patients, but none of them carried an isocitrate dehydrogenase mutation. PBMC collection took place before vaccination, two weeks after the third vaccination, and at tumor progression if progression occurred. The Qiagen DNeasy Blood extraction Kit was used to extract genomic DNA. This clone was seen repeatedly, ten times or more. The specificity of this receptor is unknown. No base quality information exists; no much larger clone differs at one position.

The immunoSEQ assay amplified TCRB CDR3 regions from 2 micrograms of genomic DNA, or from all available DNA when less than that amount was available. The multiplex PCR relied on 60 forward primers for TCR V beta segments and 13 reverse primers for J beta segments. To estimate reads per starting template, synthetic control templates were spiked into each sample at limiting dilution. Reads of 87 bp were generated by sequencing on the Illumina HiSeq System. Per the authors' processing: To remove PCR and sequencing errors, closely related sequences were merged with a nearest neighbor algorithm. TCR overlap was defined as the percentage of unique tumor TCR beta sequences that were also present in the same patient's peripheral blood. Here the immuneACCESS table is served through TCRdb, limited to in-frame sequences with V and J called. Missing clones are a known gap in these copies; in checked studies unresolved V genes cover under half, and the rest lacks a known reason. Clone size and V and J calls were adopted from that table, with D and trimming inferred from the DNA. This sample has more than 100,000 clones in its table, and roughly 76% of those were observed once. The top ten clonotypes cover approximately 12% of the sample.

The sequence links TRBV6-1 to TRBJ1-2; 7 bases in the junction line up with TRBD1. This receptor was identified in a human donor with glioblastoma. Specimen: blood, collected before dendritic cell vaccination. CDR3 sequence: CASSPGQTVYGYTF. The DNA sequence is as follows: TGTGCCAGCAGCCCGGGACAGACGGTCTATGGCTACACCTTC.